A single sample is the source of the 11 T cell receptor beta chains below, sequenced in a study of blood T cells in healthy people across ages. PCR was performed a second time for 7 to 11 cycles using a sample-barcoded 5' primer and a J-beta primer mix. Each CDR3 protein is one row after TCRdb ran MiXCR on the 5' RACE reads. Here the sample spans around 800,000 distinct CDR3 sequences, less than 60% being singletons. Sequencing was performed on blood. The source of these receptors is a man older than 75 in good health.

The chain joins TRBV12-3 or TRBV12-4 to TRBJ2-2, with 10 bases that match TRBD2. CDR3 size: 14 residues. The junction had 2 bases not matched to a gene; V was cut back by 6 bases and J by 4 bases. The CDR3 sequence is CASRVAGGTGELFF. CDR3 sequence (DNA): TGTGCCAGCAGAGTAGCGGGAGGCACCGGGGAGCTGTTTTTT.

This clonotype has just a few counts. The chain combines TRBV7-6 with TRBJ1-5; D gene ambiguous. Per germline, CDR1 SGHVS and CDR2 FNYEAQ. The CDR3 consists of 18 residues. V lost 5 bases and J 0 bases, leaving 20 bases between the germline ends. The CDR3 spells CASSERAPTPYSNQPQHF. The CDR3 DNA is TGTGCCAGCAGCGAACGGGCTCCAACTCCTTATAGCAATCAGCCCCAGCATTTT.

This chain uses TRBV29-1 with TRBJ1-2; D is undetermined. The CDR3 has 13 residues. With 2 bases removed from V and 6 bases from J, the gap between germline ends came to 13 bases. The germline V gene encodes CDR1 SQVTM and CDR2 ANQGSEA. The CDR3 spells CSVESTVGDGYTF. The CDR3 DNA reads TGCAGCGTTGAATCAACAGTCGGGGATGGCTACACCTTC.

This clonotype was detected many times. CDR3 in amino acids: CASSYRGQGGYGYTF. CDR3 sequence (DNA): TGTGCCAGCAGTTATCGAGGACAGGGGGGCTATGGCTACACCTTC. The rearrangement joins TRBV6-2 or TRBV6-3 to TRBJ1-2, with 10 bases lining up with TRBD1. Per germline, CDR1 MNHEY and CDR2 SVGEGT. V lost 3 bases, J lost 4 bases, and 5 bases stayed unmatched. There are 15 residues in the CDR3.

This clonotype is a singleton in its sample. The rearrangement uses TRBV7-6 and TRBJ2-4, with D perhaps being TRBD1 or TRBD2 (6 bases each). The DNA end is more similar to TRBJ2-7, so the J call may be wrong. This CDR3 has 13 residues. In germline, CDR1 is SGHVS, CDR2 FNYEAQ. For the CDR3, the DNA is TGTGCCAGCGAGCGCAATGGAGGGGGCGAGCAGTACTTC. Amino acids: CASERNGGGEQYF.

The rearrangement joins TRBV6-2 or TRBV6-3 to TRBJ2-7, with D perhaps TRBD1 (5 bases). The CDR3 has 15 residues. Deletions cut 6 bases from V and 3 bases from J, with 18 bases between. Germline loops: CDR1 MNHEY, CDR2 SVGEGT. The CDR3 is CASSRSLDTGYEQYF. The CDR3 DNA is TGTGCCAGCAGCCGAAGTTTAGACACAGGCTACGAGCAGTACTTC.

The rearrangement joins TRBV20-1 to TRBJ2-1, with 11 bases aligning to TRBD1. Germline lookup yields CDR1 DFQATT and CDR2 SNEGSKA (reference sequence). Unmatched junction bases numbered 4, after V lost 0 bases and J lost 6 bases. The CDR3 loop spans 15 amino acids. CDR3 sequence: CSARDSGQGGNEQFF. Here the CDR3 DNA reads TGCAGTGCTAGAGATTCGGGACAGGGGGGCAATGAGCAGTTCTTC.

The chain couples TRBV27 to TRBJ1-2; weak D call: TRBD1 (6 bases). There are 13 residues in the CDR3. Between the trimmed V and J ends, which lost 2 bases and 10 bases, there was a span of 14 bases. The germline V gene encodes CDR1 MNHEY and CDR2 SMNVEV (reference sequence). The CDR3 sequence is CASSLKGGHDYTF. The CDR3 region has the DNA TGTGCCAGCAGTTTAAAGGGGGGTCATGACTACACCTTC.

At least ten counts were recorded for this clonotype. V and J are TRBV12-3 or TRBV12-4 and TRBJ2-1; 12 bases are shared with TRBD2. V dropped 5 bases and J dropped 6; count of bases not matched to a gene: 5. The CDR3 covers 15 residues. The CDR3 DNA follows: TGTGCCAGCAGTCCGACTAGCGGGAGTTTCAATGAGCAGTTCTTC. It yields the protein CASSPTSGSFNEQFF.

This clonotype was observed a handful of times. This rearrangement joins TRBV6-6 to TRBJ2-7; TRBD1 matches 7 bases. The CDR3 is made up of 13 amino acids. After removal of 6 bases from V and 4 bases from J, the junction contained 6 bases not matched to a gene. Germline lookup yields CDR1 MNHNY and CDR2 SVGAGI (reference sequence). CDR3 region: CASSIGTEYEQYF. The CDR3 DNA reads TGTGCCAGCAGCATCGGGACAGAATACGAGCAGTACTTC.

V usage is TRBV27 and J usage is TRBJ2-5, with a tentative D call TRBD2 (6 bases). CDR1 is MNHEY and CDR2 is SMNVEV in the germline V gene (reference sequence). The CDR3 has 15 residues. The V gene lost 6 bases and the J gene lost 2 bases, with 16 bases spanning the gap. The CDR3 spells CASSSRGGVQETQYF. DNA of the CDR3: TGTGCCAGCAGCAGTCGCGGAGGGGTACAAGAGACCCAGTACTTC.